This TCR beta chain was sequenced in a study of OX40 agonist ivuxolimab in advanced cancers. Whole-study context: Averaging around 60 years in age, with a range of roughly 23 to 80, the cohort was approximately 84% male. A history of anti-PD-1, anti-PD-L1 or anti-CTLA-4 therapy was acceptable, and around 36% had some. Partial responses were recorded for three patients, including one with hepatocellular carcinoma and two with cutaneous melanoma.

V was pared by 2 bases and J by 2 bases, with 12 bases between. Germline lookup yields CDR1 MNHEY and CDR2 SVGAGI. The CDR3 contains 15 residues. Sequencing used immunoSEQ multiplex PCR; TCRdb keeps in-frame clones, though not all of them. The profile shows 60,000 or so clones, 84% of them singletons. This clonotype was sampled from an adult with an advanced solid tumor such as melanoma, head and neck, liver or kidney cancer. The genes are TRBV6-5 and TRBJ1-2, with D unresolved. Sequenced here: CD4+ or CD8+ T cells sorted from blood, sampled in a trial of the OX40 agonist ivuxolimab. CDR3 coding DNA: TGTGCCAGCAGTTACCTTGTTGGGGAAAACTATGGCTACACCTTC. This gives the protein CASSYLVGENYGYTF.